Presented here are 27 T cell receptor beta chains from one specimen sequenced in a study of T cell repertoires in cytomegalovirus infection. Each CDR3 protein gets one entry after TCRdb re-called the reads with MiXCR. This repertoire shows approximately 1,000,000 distinct CDR3 sequences, under 40% found once; its top ten account for around an eighth. For these TCRs, the target antigens are not known. This sample comprised cultured CD8+ T cells from PBMCs, obtained from culture after CMV antigen stimulation. These receptor sequences come from a human donor in good health (CMV status not recorded). Some clones in this sample may be carry-over from other donors' samples.

The chain links TRBV10-3 to TRBJ2-7; D not resolved. This CDR3 has 13 amino acids. The V end was cut by 3 bases, the J end by 2 bases, with 8 bases between. Per the germline V gene, CDR1 is ENHRY and CDR2 is SYGVKD. The CDR3 DNA reads TGTGCCATCAGTGATACGGAAACCTACGAGCAGTACGTC. Protein: CAISDTETYEQYV.

This clonotype came up a few times. The chain couples TRBV7-6 to TRBJ1-5; 8 bases align to TRBD1. J was trimmed by 5 bases and V by 1 base; bases with no gene match: 10. The CDR3 loop spans 17 amino acids. Germline CDR1 and CDR2: SGHVS and FNYEAQ. The DNA for the CDR3 is TGTGCCAGCAGCTTAGGGGACAGGTTCTATTCCTATCAGCCCCAGCATTTT. Its translation is CASSLGDRFYSYQPQHF.

The CDR3, as DNA: TGCGCCAGCAGCCCTGCGGCCGCACTAGGTAGCACAGATACGCAGTATTTT. Translation gives CASSPAAALGSTDTQYF. The chain joins TRBV5-1 to TRBJ2-3; a weak D match, TRBD2 (5 bases). Per germline, CDR1 SGHRS and CDR2 YFSETQ. Trimming shortened V by 4 bases and J by 0 bases, and 18 bases separated the two germline ends. The CDR3 covers 17 residues.

V usage is TRBV27 and J usage is TRBJ1-4, with D tentatively TRBD1 (5 bases). CDR3 length: 13 residues. Germline V gene lookup returns CDR1 MNHEY and CDR2 SMNVEV (reference sequence). Trimming removed 4 bases from V and 3 bases from J, with 6 bases in between. The CDR3 spells CASSWGANEKLFF. CDR3 sequence (DNA): TGTGCCAGCAGTTGGGGGGCTAATGAAAAACTGTTTTTT. The whole variable domain, remainder taken from reference TRBV27 and TRBJ1-4, is EAQVTQNPRYLITVTGKKLTVTCSQNMNHEYMSWYRQDPGLGLRQIYYSMNVEVTDKGDVPEGYKVSRKEKRNFPLILESPSPNQTSLYFCASSWGANEKLFFGSGTQLSVL.

The rearrangement links TRBV27 to TRBJ1-2; 9 bases line up with TRBD1. The germline gives CDR1 MNHEY, CDR2 SMNVEV (reference sequence). Trimming cost V 9 bases and J 4 bases; bases outside gene matches: 9. This CDR3 region has 14 residues. This CDR3 reads CASTALDRGYGYTF. The CDR3 DNA is TGTGCCAGTACGGCCTTGGACAGGGGCTATGGCTACACCTTC.

The J gene is TRBJ1-5, the V gene TRBV19; possible D gene TRBD1, 6 bases. CDR3 length: 14 amino acids. V lost 7 bases and J 4 bases, leaving 14 bases between the germline ends. The V gene's germline CDR1 is LNHDA and CDR2 SQIVND (reference sequence). CDR3 DNA: TGTGCCAGTAAGGACCGGGACAAAAATCAGCCCCAGCATTTT. Its protein product is CASKDRDKNQPQHF. The full variable domain, rest sourced from reference TRBV19 and TRBJ1-5, is DGGITQSPKYLFRKEGQNVTLSCEQNLNHDAMYWYRQDPGQGLRLIYYSQIVNDFQKGDIAEGYSVSREKKESFPLTVTSAQKNPTAFYLCASKDRDKNQPQHFGDGTRLSIL.

This clonotype has at least ten counts. V is TRBV6-2 or TRBV6-3 and J is TRBJ2-1; D possibly corresponds to TRBD2 (6 bases). The CDR3 consists of 13 residues. CDR1 and CDR2 (germline): MNHEY, SVGEGT. V gave up 4 bases and J gave up 7 bases, with 11 bases separating them. DNA for the CDR3: TGTGCCAGCAGTTTACTACGGGGGAATGAGCAGTTCTTC. Translated: CASSLLRGNEQFF.

A word on this clonotype: A clone one base away is much larger, so this may be a read error. In DNA form, the CDR3 reads TGTGCCAGCAGCTTATGGGGGGACTGGGAGACCCAGTACTTC. It is translated as CASSLWGDWETQYF. This chain connects TRBV7-2 to TRBJ2-5, with TRBD2 as a possible D gene (6 bases). Germline V gene data show CDR1 as SGHTA and CDR2 as FQGNSA. The CDR3 runs 14 residues. V shed 2 bases and J shed 5 bases, with 12 bases lying between them.

For this clonotype: At one boundary the junction diverges from the germline segment, which might be a read error. The rearrangement links TRBV12-3 or TRBV12-4 to TRBJ2-7; maybe TRBD2 (5 bases). The CDR3 spans 13 residues. CDR3 sequence: CVSSYGVSYEQYF. The CDR3 nucleotides are TGTGTCAGCAGTTACGGGGTTTCGTACGAGCAGTACTTC.

This clonotype occurred a few times. The J gene is TRBJ2-7, the V gene TRBV11-1; weak D call: TRBD1 (6 bases). V was clipped by 2 bases and J by 3 bases, with 8 bases between them. Germline CDR1 reads SGHAT; CDR2 reads FQDESV (reference sequence). The CDR3 has 13 amino acids. The CDR3 is CASSLRQVYEQYF. CDR3 nucleotide sequence: TGTGCCAGCAGCTTACGACAGGTCTACGAGCAGTACTTC. Complete variable domain (other parts from reference TRBV11-1 and TRBJ2-7): EAEVAQSPRYKITEKSQAVAFWCDPISGHATLYWYRQILGQGPELLVQFQDESVVDDSQLPKDRFSAERLKGVDSTLKIQPAELGDSAMYLCASSLRQVYEQYFGPGTRLTVT.

CDR3 in amino acids: CASSIRDEQYF. The CDR3 coding sequence is TGTGCCAGTAGTATCCGGGACGAGCAGTACTTC. This chain links TRBV19 with TRBJ2-7, with D hard to call. The CDR3 is 11 residues long. Trimming stripped 3 bases from V and 5 bases from J, with 5 bases between. The germline CDR1 and CDR2 sequences are LNHDA and SQIVND (reference sequence).

This clonotype showed up many times. This chain links TRBV27 with TRBJ2-1, with 8 positions matching TRBD1. The CDR3 loop spans 14 amino acids. V lost 6 bases, J lost 7 bases, and 8 bases stayed unmatched. Germline CDR1 reads MNHEY; CDR2 reads SMNVEV (reference sequence). CDR3 coding DNA: TGTGCCAGCAGCCCCGACAGGGGAGGAAATGAGCAGTTCTTC. It encodes CASSPDRGGNEQFF.

This clonotype showed up just a few times. The chain carries TRBV24-1 and TRBJ1-2; D is uncertain. Trimming took 2 bases from V and 6 from J, leaving 21 bases between them. In germline, CDR1 is KGHDR, CDR2 SFDVKD. The CDR3 loop spans 17 amino acids. CDR3 nucleotides: TGTGCCACCAGTGATTATGGAACACCCGGCGGGGAGGATGGCTACACCTTC. This encodes CATSDYGTPGGEDGYTF.

The CDR3 loop is CASLTPGRSPTNYGYTF. In DNA, the CDR3 is TGTGCCAGCCTTACACCCGGACGAAGCCCGACCAACTATGGCTACACCTTC. The chain employs TRBV6-2 or TRBV6-3 and TRBJ1-2; no definite D call. The CDR3 is made up of 17 amino acids. Germline V gene data show CDR1 as MNHEY and CDR2 as SVGEGT. V gave up 8 bases and J gave up 2 bases, with 24 bases separating them.

The chain couples TRBV2 to TRBJ2-3; 7 bases match TRBD2. J was trimmed by 7 bases and V by 6 bases; bases with no gene match: 13. CDR3 length equals 15 residues. Germline V gives CDR1 SNHLY, CDR2 FYNNEI. The CDR3 sequence: CASRATSAPANTQYF. For the CDR3, the DNA is TGTGCCAGCAGGGCAACTAGCGCCCCAGCCAATACGCAGTATTTT.

The rearrangement joins TRBV5-1 to TRBJ1-1; D remains ambiguous. The CDR3 consists of 14 residues. Trimming removed 1 base from V and 4 bases from J, with 11 bases in between. CDR1 and CDR2 (germline): SGHRS, YFSETQ. CDR3 sequence: CASSLKVEGTEAFF. CDR3 DNA: TGCGCCAGCAGCTTGAAGGTAGAAGGCACTGAAGCTTTCTTT.

The chain recombines TRBV27 with TRBJ2-5; 7 bases are a match to TRBD2. CDR1 MNHEY and CDR2 SMNVEV come from the germline V gene (reference sequence). This CDR3 is built from 17 residues. V trimming: 6 bases; J trimming: 1 base; junction bases outside the gene matches: 14. The CDR3 region has the DNA TGTGCCAGCAGCCGCGGGGGAGCAAAGAGGTCCCAAGAGACCCAGTACTTC. This translates into CASSRGGAKRSQETQYF.

The gene calls are TRBV28 and TRBJ2-6, with 8 positions matching TRBD2. Per the germline V gene, CDR1 is MDHEN and CDR2 is SYDVKM. The CDR3 length is 18 residues. V was pared by 4 bases and J by 0 bases, with 8 bases of the junction left unmatched. This CDR3 is CASSSPGGRDSGANVLTF. DNA for the CDR3: TGTGCCAGCAGTTCCCCGGGGGGGAGGGACTCTGGGGCCAACGTCCTGACTTTC.

This clonotype was recorded a few times. The chain employs TRBV12-3 or TRBV12-4 and TRBJ2-5; either TRBD1 or TRBD2 may supply D (5 bases each). V lost 6 bases to trimming and J lost 4 bases, with 12 bases between them. The CDR3 spans 13 residues. The CDR3 reads CASRRGMGETQYF. DNA of the CDR3: TGTGCCAGCAGGAGGGGAATGGGAGAGACCCAGTACTTC.

This clonotype has just a few counts. The chain uses TRBV27 and TRBJ2-2; D remains unclear. The CDR3 covers 16 residues. Trimming took off 5 bases at V and 2 bases at J, with 15 bases between the two ends. CDR1 is MNHEY and CDR2 is SMNVEV in the germline V gene (reference sequence). The CDR3 reads CASSPHLKRNTGELFF. In nucleotides, the CDR3 is TGTGCCAGCAGTCCTCACTTGAAGAGAAACACCGGGGAGCTGTTTTTT.

This chain connects TRBV27 to TRBJ2-3; no firm D call. The CDR3 is made up of 15 amino acids. Germline V CDR1 and CDR2: MNHEY, SMNVEV (reference sequence). The V end was cut by 7 bases, the J end by 0 bases, with 14 bases between. The CDR3 DNA reads TGTGCCAGCACTGCTTGGAGCTCTAGCACAGATACGCAGTATTTT. It translates to CASTAWSSSTDTQYF.

A few counts support this clonotype. CDR3 nucleotide sequence: TGTGCCAGCAGTGAACGGCGTGCGGACGATACGCAGTATTTT. This codes for CASSERRADDTQYF. This sequence joins TRBV6-1 and TRBJ2-3; D remains unclear. Germline V gives CDR1 MNHNS, CDR2 SASEGT. The CDR3 is 14 residues long. Trimming took 2 bases from V and 6 from J, leaving 12 bases between them.

This clonotype has just a few counts. The junction differs from germline at one of its ends, possibly a read error. This sequence joins TRBV2 and TRBJ1-1, with D possibly matching TRBD1 (5 bases). This CDR3 has 17 residues. The germline CDR1 and CDR2 sequences are SNHLY and FYNNEI. CDR3 nucleotide sequence: TGTGCCAGCAGGGAAGACGTAGTGGGCTCAGGGCCGTTGGTACCTTTCTTT. Residues: CASREDVVGSGPLVPFF.

The V call is TRBV25-1, the J call TRBJ2-5; 11 bases line up with TRBD1. Germline trimming cut 7 bases from V and 3 bases from J; bases unmatched to any gene: 7. Germline assignment: CDR1 MGHDK and CDR2 SYGVNS. The CDR3 length is 15 residues. Here the CDR3 DNA reads TGTGCCAGCATGAACAGGGACAGGGGGGAAGAGACCCAGTACTTC. The encoded protein is CASMNRDRGEETQYF.

The rearrangement links TRBV6-5 to TRBJ2-3; tentatively, D is TRBD1 (5 bases). CDR3 length equals 15 residues. The germline CDR1 and CDR2 sequences are MNHEY and SVGAGI. Trimming cost V 3 bases and J 0 bases, with 10 bases left between them. The DNA for the CDR3 is TGTGCCAGCAGTTATGATCAGGGAAGCACAGATACGCAGTATTTT. Protein sequence: CASSYDQGSTDTQYF.

This clonotype was detected a few times. The chain combines TRBV2 with TRBJ2-4; D is possibly TRBD2 (6 bases). V dropped 6 bases and J dropped 0 bases, with 21 bases sitting between them. The CDR3 is made up of 18 amino acids. In germline, CDR1 is SNHLY, CDR2 FYNNEI. The CDR3 sequence is CASSAPRSGGSAKNIQYF. Here the CDR3 DNA reads TGTGCCAGCAGCGCCCCCCGGTCTGGGGGGTCAGCCAAAAACATTCAGTACTTC.

This clonotype showed up many times. The chain employs TRBV27 and TRBJ2-1; 10 bases are shared with TRBD1. The CDR3 contains 15 residues. CDR1 is MNHEY and CDR2 is SMNVEV in the germline V gene (reference sequence). Germline trimming cut 4 bases from V and 7 bases from J; bases unmatched to any gene: 7. The CDR3 nucleotides are TGTGCCAGCAGTTACCGGGACAGGGGTAGGAATGAGCAGTTCTTC. Protein sequence: CASSYRDRGRNEQFF.